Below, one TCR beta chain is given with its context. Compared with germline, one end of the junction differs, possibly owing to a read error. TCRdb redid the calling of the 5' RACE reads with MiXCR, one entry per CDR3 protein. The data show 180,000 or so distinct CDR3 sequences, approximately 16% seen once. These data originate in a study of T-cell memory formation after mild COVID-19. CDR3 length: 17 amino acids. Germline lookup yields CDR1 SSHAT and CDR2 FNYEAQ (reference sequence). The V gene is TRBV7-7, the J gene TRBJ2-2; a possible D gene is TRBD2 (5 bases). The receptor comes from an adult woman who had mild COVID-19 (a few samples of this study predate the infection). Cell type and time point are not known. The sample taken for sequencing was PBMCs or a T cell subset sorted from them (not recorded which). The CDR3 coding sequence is TGTGCTAGCAGCGCCGGCCGGTCCCGGGGTAGCACCGGGGAGCTGTTTTTT. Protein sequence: CASSAGRSRGSTGELFF.